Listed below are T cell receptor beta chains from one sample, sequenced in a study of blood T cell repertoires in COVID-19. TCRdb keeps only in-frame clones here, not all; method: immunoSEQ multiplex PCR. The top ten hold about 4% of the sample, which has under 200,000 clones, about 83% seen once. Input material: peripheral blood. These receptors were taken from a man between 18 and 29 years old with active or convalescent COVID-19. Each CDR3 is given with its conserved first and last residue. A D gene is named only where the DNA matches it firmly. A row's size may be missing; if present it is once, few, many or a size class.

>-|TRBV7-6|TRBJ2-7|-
CASSLDADFSYEQYF
TGTGCCAGCAGCTTAGATGCTGACTTCTCCTACGAGCAGTACTTC
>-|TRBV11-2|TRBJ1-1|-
CASSLGAFMNTEAFF
TGTGCCAGCAGCTTAGGGGCCTTCATGAACACTGAAGCTTTCTTT
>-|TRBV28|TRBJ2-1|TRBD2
CASSLPGLAGGVSYNEQFF
TGTGCCAGCAGTTTACCGGGACTAGCGGGGGGGGTTTCCTACAATGAGCAGTTCTTC
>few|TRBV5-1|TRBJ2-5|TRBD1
CASSLLTGRETQYF
TGCGCCAGCAGTCTACTGACAGGGCGAGAGACCCAGTACTTC
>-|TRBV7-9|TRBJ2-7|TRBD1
CASSLTGAAYEQYF
TGTGCCAGCAGCTTGACAGGGGCGGCCTACGAGCAGTACTTC
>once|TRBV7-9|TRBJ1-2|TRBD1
CASSPTDRSHNYGYTF
TGTGCCAGCAGTCCTACGGACAGGTCTCATAACTATGGCTACACCTTC
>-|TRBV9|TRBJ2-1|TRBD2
CASSAKYTSGFYNEQFF
TGTGCCAGCAGCGCAAAATATACTAGCGGCTTCTACAATGAGCAGTTCTTC
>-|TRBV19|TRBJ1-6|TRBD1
CASTPGGNSPLHF
TGTGCCAGTACCCCAGGGGGGAATTCACCCCTCCACTTT
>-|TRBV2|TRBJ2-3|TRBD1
CASSPGQAGRADTQYF
TGTGCCAGCAGCCCGGGACAGGCCGGGCGGGCAGATACGCAGTATTTT
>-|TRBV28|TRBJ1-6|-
CASSFPDSPLHF
TGTGCCAGCAGTTTTCCGGATTCACCCCTCCACTTT
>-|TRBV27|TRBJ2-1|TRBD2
CASSWGLDNEQFF
TGTGCCAGCAGTTGGGGACTAGACAATGAGCAGTTCTTC
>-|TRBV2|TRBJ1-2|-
CASSQQENYGYTF
TGTGCCAGCAGTCAACAGGAAAACTATGGCTACACCTTC
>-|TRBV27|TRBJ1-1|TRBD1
CASYRGLNTEAFF
TGTGCCAGTTACAGGGGGCTAAACACTGAAGCTTTCTTT
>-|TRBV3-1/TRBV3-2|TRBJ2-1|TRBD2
CASSHTGLVIYEQFF
TGTGCCAGCAGCCACACGGGACTAGTTATATATGAGCAGTTCTTC
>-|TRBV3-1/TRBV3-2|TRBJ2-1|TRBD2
CASSPEGLGNGYNEQFF
TGTGCCAGCAGCCCAGAAGGACTAGGAAACGGCTACAATGAGCAGTTCTTC
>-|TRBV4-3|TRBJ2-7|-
CASSQDRLAIPDHEQYF
TGCGCCAGCAGCCAAGATCGCCTAGCTATACCGGACCACGAGCAGTACTTC
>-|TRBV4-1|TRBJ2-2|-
CASSQERVNPGNTGELFF
TGCGCCAGCAGCCAAGAACGGGTCAACCCGGGGAACACCGGGGAGCTGTTTTTT
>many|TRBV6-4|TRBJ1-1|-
CASSESVSWSTEAFF
TGTGCCAGCAGTGAATCGGTTTCATGGAGCACTGAAGCTTTCTTT
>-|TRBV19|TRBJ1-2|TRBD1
CASFRTGPNYGYTF
TGTGCCAGTTTTCGGACAGGGCCGAACTATGGCTACACCTTC
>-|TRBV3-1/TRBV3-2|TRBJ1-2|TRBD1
CASRHRGADGYTF
TGTGCCAGCAGGCACAGGGGTGCGGATGGCTACACCTTC